A single sample is the source of the 15 T cell receptor beta chains below, sequenced in a study of Ad26.COV2.S vaccination and SARS-CoV-2 variants. Treatment reported: over 15 received Ad26.COV2.S at low or high dose, single or two shots; 5 received placebo; per-sample allocation not given. Sampling occurred on day 63 after the first vaccine or placebo injection. Libraries were prepared by immunoSEQ multiplex PCR; TCRdb keeps only in-frame clonotypes and omits some of them. The sample includes 350,000 to 500,000 clones, around nine tenths seen only once; the top ten take more than 10%. The sample was peripheral blood, taken in a trial of Ad26.COV2.S vaccine versus placebo. The receptor source for this set is a person between 18 and 65 years old who received the Ad26.COV2.S COVID-19 vaccine or a placebo.

The gene calls are TRBV9 and TRBJ2-2; D unresolved. Per the germline V gene, CDR1 is SGDLS and CDR2 is YYNGEE. The length of the CDR3 is 15 residues. The germline V and J ends were trimmed by 0 bases and 4 bases, with 10 bases remaining between them. The CDR3 loop is CASSVDLRVTGELFF. The CDR3 nucleotides read TGTGCCAGCAGCGTAGATTTAAGGGTCACCGGGGAGCTGTTTTTT.

For the CDR3, the DNA is TGTGCCAGCTCACTCCAGGAAGATTATAGGGGCTACACCTTC. This sequence encodes CASSLQEDYRGYTF. This chain joins TRBV18 and TRBJ1-2; D remains unclear. The CDR3 contains 14 residues. V shed 4 bases and J shed 8 bases, with 17 bases lying between them. Germline CDR1 reads KGHSH; CDR2 reads LQKENI. Full variable domain (outside the CDR3, taken from reference TRBV18 and TRBJ1-2): NAGVMQNPRHLVRRRGQEARLRCSPMKGHSHVYWYRQLPEEGLKFMVYLQKENIIDESGMPKERFSAEFPKEGPSILRIQQVVRGDSAAYFCASSLQEDYRGYTFGSGTRLTVV.

This clone was seen a single time. The chain links TRBV5-4 to TRBJ2-5; 9 bases are a match to TRBD1. Germline V lookup: CDR1 SGHNT, CDR2 YYREEE (reference sequence). This CDR3 has 16 amino acids. The trim removed 0 bases at V and 4 bases at J, leaving 7 bases unmatched. The CDR3 sequence is CASSLAGGQGAETQYF. Written as DNA, the CDR3 is TGTGCCAGCAGCTTGGCTGGGGGACAGGGAGCAGAGACCCAGTACTTC.

The rearrangement links TRBV24-1 to TRBJ2-7, with TRBD1 matching over 7 bases. Germline CDR1 is KGHDR and CDR2 is SFDVKD. The CDR3 loop spans 13 amino acids. Trimming cost V 7 bases and J 6 bases; bases outside gene matches: 8. The CDR3 sequence: CATRDRTGGEQYF. The DNA for the CDR3 is TGTGCCACCAGAGACCGGACAGGAGGCGAGCAGTACTTC.

The chain links TRBV5-8 to TRBJ2-1; TRBD1 aligns across 7 bases. The CDR3 consists of 16 residues. Germline CDR1 is SGHTS and CDR2 is YDEGEE. J lost 2 bases, V lost 2 bases, and 7 bases had no gene match. The CDR3 coding sequence is TGTGCCAGCAGCTTTTATGTAGGGGGCGCCTACAATGAGCAGTTCTTC. It yields the protein CASSFYVGGAYNEQFF.

This rearrangement joins TRBV5-1 to TRBJ2-7; possible D gene TRBD1, 6 bases. Germline V gene data show CDR1 as SGHRS and CDR2 as YFSETQ. This CDR3 spans 14 amino acids. V was cut by 0 bases and J by 6 bases, with 13 bases left in between. The CDR3 is CASSLGSPTGEQYF. In DNA, the CDR3 is TGCGCCAGCAGCTTGGGATCCCCGACAGGCGAGCAGTACTTC.

The V gene is TRBV7-2, the J gene TRBJ2-1; D is uncertain. V was clipped by 2 bases and J by 8 bases, with 10 bases between them. Germline assignment: CDR1 SGHTA and CDR2 FQGNSA. This CDR3 spans 13 amino acids. The DNA for the CDR3 is TGTGCCAGCAGCTTATCTACTCACTATGAGCAGTTCTTC. Translated, it gives CASSLSTHYEQFF.

The chain combines TRBV7-2 with TRBJ2-7; 8 bases fit TRBD2. This CDR3 contains 14 residues. Germline V lookup: CDR1 SGHTA, CDR2 FQGNSA. V lost 5 bases to trimming and J lost 3 bases; unmatched junction nucleotides: 6. The CDR3, as DNA: TGTGCCAGCAGCCCTAGCGGGTTCGGCTACGAGCAGTACTTC. Its translation: CASSPSGFGYEQYF. The whole variable domain, remainder taken from reference TRBV7-2 and TRBJ2-7, is GAGVSQSPSNKVTEKGKDVELRCDPISGHTALYWYRQSLGQGLEFLIYFQGNSAPDKSGLPSDRFSAERTGGSVSTLTIQRTQQEDSAVYLCASSPSGFGYEQYFGPGTRLTVT.

This chain's CDR3 is CASSYSGTTPGPLHF. The CDR3, as DNA: TGTGCCAGCAGTTACTCGGGGACTACCCCAGGACCCCTCCACTTT. The chain employs TRBV6-2 or TRBV6-3 and TRBJ1-6, with a possible D match to TRBD1 (5 bases). The CDR3 spans 15 residues. The ends were cut back, 0 bases at V and 12 bases at J, with 15 bases in the middle. Germline-derived CDR1 and CDR2 are MNHEY and SVGEGT.

V usage is TRBV27 and J usage is TRBJ1-5; D gene uncertain. The V gene's germline CDR1 is MNHEY and CDR2 SMNVEV (reference sequence). The CDR3 totals 15 residues. The V gene lost 3 bases and the J gene lost 0 bases, with 9 bases spanning the gap. The CDR3 DNA reads as TGTGCCAGCAGTTTTGCCAGCCCTAGCAATCAGCCCCAGCATTTT. Its translation: CASSFASPSNQPQHF.

The chain is built from TRBV2 and TRBJ1-2; 9 nucleotides agree with TRBD1. The CDR3 totals 13 residues. J lost 4 bases, V lost 8 bases, and 5 bases had no gene match. Germline values: CDR1 SNHLY, CDR2 FYNNEI. CDR3 loop: CASRDREGYGYTF. The CDR3 region has the DNA TGTGCCAGCCGGGACAGGGAAGGCTATGGCTACACCTTC.

This chain uses TRBV5-1 with TRBJ2-3, with 9 positions matching TRBD2. Losses at the gene ends were 1 base for V and 4 bases for J; bases not matched to a gene: 4. Germline CDR1 and CDR2: SGHRS and YFSETQ. This CDR3 spans 15 amino acids. The CDR3 here is CASSLIAGAADTQYF. CDR3 nucleotides: TGCGCCAGCAGCTTGATAGCGGGAGCGGCAGATACGCAGTATTTT.

This rearrangement joins TRBV25-1 to TRBJ2-1; possible D gene TRBD1, 6 bases. V was pared by 3 bases and J by 7 bases, with 16 bases between. This CDR3 comprises 15 residues. The germline gives CDR1 MGHDK, CDR2 SYGVNS. CDR3 in amino acids: CASSDQGFLRNEQFF. The CDR3 DNA reads as TGTGCCAGCAGTGATCAGGGGTTTCTCCGGAATGAGCAGTTCTTC.

V is TRBV7-9 and J is TRBJ2-1, with D possibly matching TRBD2 (5 bases). The germline V gene encodes CDR1 SEHNR and CDR2 FQNEAQ (reference sequence). Trimming removed 5 bases from V and 7 bases from J, with 18 bases in between. This CDR3 contains 15 residues. The CDR3 is CASSPSEGAINEQFF. In nucleotides, the CDR3 is TGTGCCAGCAGCCCCTCCGAGGGCGCAATTAATGAGCAGTTCTTC.

The CDR3 is CASGHSGNTIYF. In nucleotides, the CDR3 is TGTGCCAGCGGCCACTCTGGAAACACCATATATTTT. The rearrangement joins TRBV12-3 or TRBV12-4 to TRBJ1-3; D uncertain. Trimming left V 8 bases short and J 0 bases short, with 5 bases between. This CDR3 spans 12 amino acids.